This paragraph covers one TCR beta chain sequence. CDR1 and CDR2 from the germline V gene are KGHSH and LQKENI. CDR3 length equals 16 residues. The trim removed 5 bases at V and 2 bases at J, leaving 12 bases unmatched. Only in-frame clones appear in the TCRdb table, and some are missing; sequencing was by immunoSEQ multiplex PCR. The repertoire holds some 260,000 clones, approximately 85% seen once, with about 0.8% in the top ten. The data derive from a study of blood T cell repertoires in COVID-19. The chain carries TRBV18 and TRBJ2-7, with 7 bases that match TRBD2. This receptor was obtained from a woman under 40 with acute or convalescent COVID-19. What was sequenced was peripheral blood. Here the CDR3 DNA reads TGTGCCAGCTCAATAATAAGCGGGACGACGACCTACGAGCAGTACTTC. This encodes CASSIISGTTTYEQYF.